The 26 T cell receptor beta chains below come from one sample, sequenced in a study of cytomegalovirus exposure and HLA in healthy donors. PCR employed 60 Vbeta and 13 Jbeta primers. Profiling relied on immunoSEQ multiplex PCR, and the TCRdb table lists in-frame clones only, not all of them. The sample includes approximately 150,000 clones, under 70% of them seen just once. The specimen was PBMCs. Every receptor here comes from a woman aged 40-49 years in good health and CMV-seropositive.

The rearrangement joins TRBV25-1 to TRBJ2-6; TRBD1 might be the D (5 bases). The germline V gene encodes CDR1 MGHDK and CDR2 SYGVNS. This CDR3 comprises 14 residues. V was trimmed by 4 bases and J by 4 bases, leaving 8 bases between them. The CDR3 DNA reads TGTGCCAGCAGTGGGGGCACCGGGGCCAACGTCCTGACTTTC. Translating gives CASSGGTGANVLTF.

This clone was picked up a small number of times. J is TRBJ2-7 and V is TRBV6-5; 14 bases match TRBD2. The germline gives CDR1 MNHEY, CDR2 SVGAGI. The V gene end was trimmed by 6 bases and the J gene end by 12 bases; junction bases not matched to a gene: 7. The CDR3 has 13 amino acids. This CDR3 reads CASSLGLAGDRYF. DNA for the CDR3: TGTGCCAGCAGCTTGGGACTAGCGGGAGATCGGTACTTC.

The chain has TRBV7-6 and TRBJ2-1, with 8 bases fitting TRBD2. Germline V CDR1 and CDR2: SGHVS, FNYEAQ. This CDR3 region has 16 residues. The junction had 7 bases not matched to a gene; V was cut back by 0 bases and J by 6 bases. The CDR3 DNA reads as TGTGCCAGCAGCTTAGCCGGGACTAGGACGCCCAATGAGCAGTTCTTC. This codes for CASSLAGTRTPNEQFF.

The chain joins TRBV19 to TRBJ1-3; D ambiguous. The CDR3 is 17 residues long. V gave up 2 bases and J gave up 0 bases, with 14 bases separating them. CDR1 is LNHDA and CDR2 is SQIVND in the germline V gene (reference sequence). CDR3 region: CASSILGSFFSGNTIYF. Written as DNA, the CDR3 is TGTGCCAGTAGTATATTGGGCAGCTTTTTCTCTGGAAACACCATATATTTT.

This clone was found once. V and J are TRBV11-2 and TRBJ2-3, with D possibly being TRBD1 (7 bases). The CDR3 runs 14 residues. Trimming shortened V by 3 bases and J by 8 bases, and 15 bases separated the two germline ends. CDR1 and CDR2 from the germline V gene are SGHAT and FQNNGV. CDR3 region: CASSFGQGGRTQYF. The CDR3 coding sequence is TGTGCCAGCAGCTTCGGGCAGGGGGGTCGTACGCAGTATTTT. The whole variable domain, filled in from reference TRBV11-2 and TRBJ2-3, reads EAGVAQSPRYKIIEKRQSVAFWCNPISGHATLYWYQQILGQGPKLLIQFQNNGVVDDSQLPKDRFSAERLKGVDSTLKIQPAKLEDSAVYLCASSFGQGGRTQYFGPGTRLTVL.

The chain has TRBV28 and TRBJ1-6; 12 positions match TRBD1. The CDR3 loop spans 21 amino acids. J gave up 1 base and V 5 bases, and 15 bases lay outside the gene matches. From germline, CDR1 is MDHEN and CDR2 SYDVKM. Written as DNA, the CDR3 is TGTGCCAGCAGTGCCTTCGGGACAGGGGGCCGCCCGTGGTCCTATAATTCACCCCTCCACTTT. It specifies CASSAFGTGGRPWSYNSPLHF.

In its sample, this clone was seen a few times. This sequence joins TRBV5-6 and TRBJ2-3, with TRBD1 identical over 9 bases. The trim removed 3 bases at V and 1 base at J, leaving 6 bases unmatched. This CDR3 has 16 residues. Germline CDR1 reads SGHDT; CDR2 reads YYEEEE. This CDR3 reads CASSSLRTGGTDTQYF. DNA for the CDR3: TGTGCCAGCAGCTCCCTGAGGACAGGGGGCACAGATACGCAGTATTTT.

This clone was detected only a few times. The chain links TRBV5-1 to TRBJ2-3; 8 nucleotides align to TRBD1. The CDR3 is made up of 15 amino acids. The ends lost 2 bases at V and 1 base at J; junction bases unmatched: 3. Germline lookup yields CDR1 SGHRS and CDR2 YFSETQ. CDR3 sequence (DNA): TGCGCCAGCAGCTTCGAGGACAGGGGCACAGATACGCAGTATTTT. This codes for CASSFEDRGTDTQYF.

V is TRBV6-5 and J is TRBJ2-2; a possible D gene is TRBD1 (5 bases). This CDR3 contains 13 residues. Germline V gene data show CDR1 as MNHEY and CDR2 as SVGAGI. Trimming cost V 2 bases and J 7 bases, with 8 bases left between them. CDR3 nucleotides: TGTGCCAGCAGTTACCAAAGGGGCGGGGAGCTGTTTTTT. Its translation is CASSYQRGGELFF.

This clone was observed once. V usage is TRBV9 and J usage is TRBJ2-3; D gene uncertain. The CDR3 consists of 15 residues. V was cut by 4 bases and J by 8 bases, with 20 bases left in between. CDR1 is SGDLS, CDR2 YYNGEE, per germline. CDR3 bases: TGTGCCAGCAGCTCACATTTTTCGTCAGGATGTACGCAGTATTTT. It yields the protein CASSSHFSSGCTQYF.

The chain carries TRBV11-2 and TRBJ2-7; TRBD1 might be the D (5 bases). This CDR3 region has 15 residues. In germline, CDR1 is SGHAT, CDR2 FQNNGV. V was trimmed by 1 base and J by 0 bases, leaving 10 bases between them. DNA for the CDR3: TGTGCCAGCAGCTTAGGACCAGGGCCCTCCTACGAGCAGTACTTC. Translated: CASSLGPGPSYEQYF.

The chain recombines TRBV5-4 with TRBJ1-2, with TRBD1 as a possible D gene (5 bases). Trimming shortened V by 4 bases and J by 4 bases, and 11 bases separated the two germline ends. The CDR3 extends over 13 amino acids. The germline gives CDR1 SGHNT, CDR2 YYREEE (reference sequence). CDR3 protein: CASSPGEVYGYTF. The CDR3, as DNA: TGTGCCAGCAGCCCGGGGGAGGTCTATGGCTACACCTTC.

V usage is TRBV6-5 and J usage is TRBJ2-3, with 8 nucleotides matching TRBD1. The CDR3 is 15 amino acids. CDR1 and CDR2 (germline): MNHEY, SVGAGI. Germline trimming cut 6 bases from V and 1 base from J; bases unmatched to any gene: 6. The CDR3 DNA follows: TGTGCCAGCAGATCCAGGGGGCAGGGCACAGATACGCAGTATTTT. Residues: CASRSRGQGTDTQYF.

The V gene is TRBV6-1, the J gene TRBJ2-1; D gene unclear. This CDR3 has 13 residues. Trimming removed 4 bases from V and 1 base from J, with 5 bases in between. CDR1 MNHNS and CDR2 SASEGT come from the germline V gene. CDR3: CASSGRSYNEQFF. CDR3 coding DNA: TGTGCCAGCAGTGGGAGATCCTACAATGAGCAGTTCTTC.

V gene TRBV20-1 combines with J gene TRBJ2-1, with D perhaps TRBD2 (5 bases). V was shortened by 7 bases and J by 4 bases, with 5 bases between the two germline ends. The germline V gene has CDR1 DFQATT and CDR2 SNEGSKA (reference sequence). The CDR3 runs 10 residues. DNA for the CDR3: TGCAGTGGAGGGTACAATGAGCAGTTCTTC. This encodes CSGGYNEQFF.

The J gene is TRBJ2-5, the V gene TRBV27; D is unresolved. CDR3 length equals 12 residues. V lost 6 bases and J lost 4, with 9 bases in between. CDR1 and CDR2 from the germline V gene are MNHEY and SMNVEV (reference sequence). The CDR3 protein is CASSLTGETQYF. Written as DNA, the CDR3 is TGTGCCAGCAGCCTCACGGGAGAGACCCAGTACTTC.

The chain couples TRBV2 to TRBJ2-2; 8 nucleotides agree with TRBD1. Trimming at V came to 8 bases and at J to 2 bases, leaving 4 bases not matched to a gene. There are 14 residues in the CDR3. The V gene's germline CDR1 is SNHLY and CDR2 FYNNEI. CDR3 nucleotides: TGTGCCAGCCAGGACAGGGTCAACACCGGGGAGCTGTTTTTT. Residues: CASQDRVNTGELFF.

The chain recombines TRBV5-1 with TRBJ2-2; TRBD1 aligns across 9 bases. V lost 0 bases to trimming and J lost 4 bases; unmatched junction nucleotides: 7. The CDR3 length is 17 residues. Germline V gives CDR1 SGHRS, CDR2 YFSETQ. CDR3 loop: CASSLAGTGTVTGELFF. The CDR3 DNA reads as TGCGCCAGCAGCTTGGCCGGGACAGGGACGGTCACCGGGGAGCTGTTTTTT.

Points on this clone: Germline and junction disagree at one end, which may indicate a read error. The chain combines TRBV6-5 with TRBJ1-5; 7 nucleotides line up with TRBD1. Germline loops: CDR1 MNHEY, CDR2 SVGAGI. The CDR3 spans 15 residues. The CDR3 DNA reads TGTGCCAGCAGTTCGACAGGGTTGGGCAATCAGCCCCAGAATTTT. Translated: CASSSTGLGNQPQNF.

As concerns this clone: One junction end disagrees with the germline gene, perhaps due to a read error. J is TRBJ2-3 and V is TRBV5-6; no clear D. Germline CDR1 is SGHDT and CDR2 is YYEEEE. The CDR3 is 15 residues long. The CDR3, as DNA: TGCGCCAGCAGCTTGCAAGCGACCAGCACAGATACGCAGTATTTT. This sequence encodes CASSLQATSTDTQYF.

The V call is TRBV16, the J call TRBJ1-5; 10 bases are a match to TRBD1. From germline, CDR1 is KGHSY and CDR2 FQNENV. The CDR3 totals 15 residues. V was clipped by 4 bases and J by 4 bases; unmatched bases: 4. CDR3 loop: CASSRDRGVNQPQHF. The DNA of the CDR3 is TGTGCCAGCAGCCGGGACAGGGGAGTGAATCAGCCCCAGCATTTT. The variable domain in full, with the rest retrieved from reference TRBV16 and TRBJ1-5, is GEEVAQTPKHLVRGEGQKAKLYCAPIKGHSYVFWYQQVLKNEFKFLISFQNENVFDETGMPKERFSAKCLPNSPCSLEIQATKLEDSAVYFCASSRDRGVNQPQHFGDGTRLSIL.

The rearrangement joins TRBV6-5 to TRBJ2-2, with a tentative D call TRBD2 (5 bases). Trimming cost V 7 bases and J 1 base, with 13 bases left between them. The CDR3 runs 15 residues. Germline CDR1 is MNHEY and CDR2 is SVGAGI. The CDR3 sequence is CASNSPGLNTGELFF. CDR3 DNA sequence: TGTGCCAGCAACTCACCCGGACTGAACACCGGGGAGCTGTTTTTT.

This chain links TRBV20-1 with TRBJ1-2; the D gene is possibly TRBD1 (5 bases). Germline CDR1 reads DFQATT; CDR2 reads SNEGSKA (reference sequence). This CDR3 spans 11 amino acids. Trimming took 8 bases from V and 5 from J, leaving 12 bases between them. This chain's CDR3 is CSYIGTYGYTF. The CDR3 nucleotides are TGCAGTTACATTGGGACTTATGGCTACACCTTC.

The CDR3 region has the DNA TGTGCCAGCAGTCGTGGGGGGTCCCCCCGGTACGAGCAGTACTTC. Protein product: CASSRGGSPRYEQYF. The V gene is TRBV28, the J gene TRBJ2-7; D is perhaps TRBD2 (6 bases). Trimming shortened V by 5 bases and J by 4 bases, and 18 bases separated the two germline ends. The CDR3 runs to 15 residues. The germline CDR1 and CDR2 sequences are MDHEN and SYDVKM.

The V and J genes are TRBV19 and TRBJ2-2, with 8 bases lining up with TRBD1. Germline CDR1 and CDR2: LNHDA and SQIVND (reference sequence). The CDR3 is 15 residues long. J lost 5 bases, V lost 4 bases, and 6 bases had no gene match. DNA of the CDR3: TGTGCCAGTAGTACCCAGGGGGCAGCGACCGGGGAGCTGTTTTTT. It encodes CASSTQGAATGELFF. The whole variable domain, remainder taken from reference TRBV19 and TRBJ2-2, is DGGITQSPKYLFRKEGQNVTLSCEQNLNHDAMYWYRQDPGQGLRLIYYSQIVNDFQKGDIAEGYSVSREKKESFPLTVTSAQKNPTAFYLCASSTQGAATGELFFGEGSRLTVL.

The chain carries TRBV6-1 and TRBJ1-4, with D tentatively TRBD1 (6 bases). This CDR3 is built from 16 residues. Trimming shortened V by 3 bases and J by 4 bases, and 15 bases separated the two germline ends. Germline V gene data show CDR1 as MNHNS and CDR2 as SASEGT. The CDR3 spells CASSDPGGAVNEKLFF. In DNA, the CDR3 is TGTGCCAGCAGTGACCCTGGGGGGGCCGTTAATGAAAAACTGTTTTTT.